This T cell receptor beta chain was observed in a study of PD-L1 blockade in urothelial cancer. Whole-study context: In the patient group, about 90% of the roughly 30 were males with bladder-origin urothelial cancer.

Assay used: immunoSEQ multiplex PCR; TCRdb lists only in-frame clones, some missing. The sample holds approximately 110,000 clones, approximately 85% seen once. Per germline, CDR1 MRHNA and CDR2 SNTAGT. Trimming took 0 bases from V and 6 from J; bases not matched to a gene: 4. The CDR3 runs to 15 residues. Concerning this clone itself: Its antigen is as yet unknown.

Broader study findings: Below-median blood TCR clonality before treatment forecast better survival. Durable benefit accompanied greater 3-week expansion of tumor-associated blood clones.

This specimen was PBMCs, taken around atezolizumab (anti-PD-L1) treatment. The chain has TRBV6-4 and TRBJ2-3; 9 positions match TRBD1. This receptor was taken from a man in his forties or fifties with urothelial cancer. CDR3 sequence: CASSDSTGGLDTQYF. The CDR3 nucleotides are TGTGCCAGCAGTGACTCGACAGGGGGTTTGGATACGCAGTATTTT.